Shown below are 32 T cell receptor beta chains from a single sample sequenced in a study of blood T cell repertoires in COVID-19. Clones were read by immunoSEQ multiplex PCR, and TCRdb kept only the in-frame ones, dropping some. The sample gives roughly 330,000 clones, around 87% of which show up once; under 5.5% is in the top ten. The sample consisted of PBMCs or T cells enriched from blood (not recorded which). The receptors stem from a woman in her twenties or thirties who had recovered from COVID-19.

The chain has TRBV15 and TRBJ2-7; D uncertain. Trimming removed 0 bases from V and 4 bases from J, with 7 bases in between. Germline V gene lookup returns CDR1 LNHNV and CDR2 YYDKDF (reference sequence). The CDR3 extends over 13 amino acids. Written as DNA, the CDR3 is TGTGCCACCAGCAGAGATCCCCGGTACGAGCAGTACTTC. Its translation: CATSRDPRYEQYF.

V and J are TRBV10-3 and TRBJ1-1; D gene unclear. The V end was cut by 11 bases, the J end by 1 base, with 17 bases between. The CDR3 covers 14 residues. Germline V lookup: CDR1 ENHRY, CDR2 SYGVKD. The CDR3 bases are TGTGCCGCGGCATCCGGGGAGGGGAACACTGAAGCTTTCTTT. Its protein is CAAASGEGNTEAFF.

The genes are TRBV12-3 or TRBV12-4 and TRBJ1-2; D not certain. The CDR3 sequence is 12 residues long. The V and J ends lost 4 bases and 7 bases respectively, with 10 bases between them. CDR3 loop: CASSYGVAGYTF. CDR3 nucleotides: TGTGCCAGCAGTTACGGGGTAGCTGGCTACACCTTC.

The chain carries TRBV4-3 and TRBJ1-3; unclear D gene. Trimming pared 0 bases from V and 4 bases from J, leaving 10 bases between. The CDR3 is 15 amino acids. Germline V gene sequence: CDR1 LGHNA, CDR2 YSLEER. The CDR3 here is CASSQDESPGNTIYF. The DNA for the CDR3 is TGCGCCAGCAGCCAAGATGAGTCCCCGGGAAACACCATATATTTT.

This chain connects TRBV6-4 to TRBJ1-1, with 10 positions matching TRBD1. J was trimmed by 4 bases and V by 5 bases; bases with no gene match: 7. The germline CDR1 and CDR2 sequences are MRHNA and SNTAGT. The CDR3 is 15 residues long. The CDR3, as DNA: TGTGCCAGCAGTACGACAGGGGGCACGACCACTGAAGCTTTCTTT. The encoded protein is CASSTTGGTTTEAFF.

This chain uses TRBV7-2 with TRBJ1-2; 7 bases match TRBD1. The germline V gene has CDR1 SGHTA and CDR2 FQGNSA. V was clipped by 4 bases and J by 8 bases; unmatched bases: 16. The CDR3 contains 16 residues. This chain's CDR3 is CASSSGRDRASQGYTF. In nucleotides, the CDR3 is TGTGCCAGCAGCTCAGGCCGGGACAGAGCCTCCCAGGGCTACACCTTC.

The chain has TRBV21-1 and TRBJ1-4. TRBV21-1 corresponds to a pseudogene. This CDR3 is 14 amino acids long. CDR3 in amino acids: CASSSGGRRPKLFF. The CDR3 DNA reads TGTGCCAGCAGCTCGGGAGGGCGGCGGCCGAAACTGTTTTTT.

This chain connects TRBV28 to TRBJ1-4; 8 bases align to TRBD1. V dropped 5 bases and J dropped 8; count of bases not matched to a gene: 4. Germline CDR1 is MDHEN and CDR2 is SYDVKM. CDR3 size: 13 residues. The CDR3, as DNA: TGTGCCAGCAGTACAGGGGGAGGGGAAAAACTGTTTTTT. Amino acid sequence: CASSTGGGEKLFF.

Worth noting for this clone: Other DNA sequences in the sample encode the same CDR3. This chain joins TRBV5-1 and TRBJ1-2; 10 bases are a match to TRBD1. Germline loops: CDR1 SGHRS, CDR2 YFSETQ. The CDR3 sequence is 16 residues long. The J segment lost 2 bases and the V segment lost 0 bases, leaving 4 bases of the junction unmatched. Here the CDR3 reads CASSLGGQGTNYGYTF. The DNA for the CDR3 is TGCGCCAGCAGCTTGGGGGGACAGGGGACCAACTATGGCTACACCTTC.

The V gene is TRBV5-6, the J gene TRBJ2-5; D perhaps matches TRBD2 (5 bases). V shed 0 bases and J shed 5 bases, with 14 bases lying between them. The CDR3 consists of 15 residues. Germline lookup yields CDR1 SGHDT and CDR2 YYEEEE. CDR3: CASSLDLGVWETQYF. The CDR3 DNA is TGTGCCAGCAGCTTGGATCTCGGGGTCTGGGAGACCCAGTACTTC.

The V call is TRBV15, the J call TRBJ2-4, with D tentatively TRBD1 (6 bases). Germline values: CDR1 LNHNV, CDR2 YYDKDF (reference sequence). Trimming removed 0 bases from V and 2 bases from J, with 14 bases in between. The CDR3 sequence is 17 residues long. CDR3 DNA: TGTGCCACCAGCAGAGATGGGCGCCAGGGGTCCAAAAACATTCAGTACTTC. Encoded protein: CATSRDGRQGSKNIQYF.

J is TRBJ2-1 and V is TRBV19; 8 positions match TRBD2. Germline V gene sequence: CDR1 LNHDA, CDR2 SQIVND (reference sequence). This CDR3 is 15 amino acids long. The junction had 5 bases not matched to a gene; V was cut back by 5 bases and J by 2 bases. This CDR3 is CASSLSAGAYNEQFF. The CDR3 DNA sequence: TGTGCCAGTAGTTTGTCAGCGGGGGCCTACAATGAGCAGTTCTTC.

V is TRBV7-8 and J is TRBJ1-1; the match to TRBD1 covers 7 bases. In germline, CDR1 is SGHVS, CDR2 FQNEAQ. Trimming took 6 bases from V and 4 from J; bases not matched to a gene: 8. This CDR3 is 14 amino acids long. This CDR3 reads CASRPDRAATEAFF. Written as DNA, the CDR3 is TGTGCCAGCAGGCCTGACAGGGCAGCCACTGAAGCTTTCTTT.

The chain has TRBV5-1 and TRBJ1-1; 8 nucleotides agree with TRBD1. This CDR3 is 17 amino acids long. From germline, CDR1 is SGHRS and CDR2 YFSETQ. Germline trimming cut 4 bases from V and 0 bases from J; bases unmatched to any gene: 11. CDR3 nucleotide sequence: TGCGCCAGCAGCCACTCAGACAGGGGCGGCATGAACACTGAAGCTTTCTTT. Amino acids: CASSHSDRGGMNTEAFF.

The V gene is TRBV7-9, the J gene TRBJ1-1, with 7 bases aligning to TRBD1. CDR3 length: 15 amino acids. V was clipped by 4 bases and J by 2 bases; unmatched bases: 7. Germline-derived CDR1 and CDR2 are SEHNR and FQNEAQ (reference sequence). In nucleotides, the CDR3 is TGTGCCAGCAGCTACGAACAGGGGATTAACACTGAAGCTTTCTTT. This sequence encodes CASSYEQGINTEAFF.

The chain combines TRBV6-5 with TRBJ1-2, with D possibly matching TRBD1 (5 bases). The CDR3 has 13 amino acids. Looked up from germline, CDR1 is MNHEY and CDR2 is SVGAGI. The germline V and J ends were trimmed by 7 bases and 1 base, with 10 bases remaining between them. CDR3 sequence (DNA): TGTGCCAGCACCCGGGGGGGTAACTATGGCTACACCTTC. Translation gives CASTRGGNYGYTF.

V is TRBV19 and J is TRBJ1-1; D may be TRBD1 (6 bases). The V gene's germline CDR1 is LNHDA and CDR2 SQIVND (reference sequence). The CDR3 consists of 17 residues. Between the trimmed V and J ends, which lost 6 bases and 0 bases, there was a span of 20 bases. The CDR3 nucleotides are TGTGCCAGTAGCACCCATCGACAGGCTTCCATGAACACTGAAGCTTTCTTT. It codes for CASSTHRQASMNTEAFF.

The gene calls are TRBV5-4 and TRBJ2-3; 8 nucleotides line up with TRBD2. J lost 2 bases, V lost 0 bases, and 8 bases had no gene match. CDR3 length: 17 residues. CDR1 is SGHNT, CDR2 YYREEE, per germline (reference sequence). CDR3 sequence reads: CASSLGLGGGSTDTQYF. CDR3 bases: TGTGCCAGCAGCTTGGGTCTGGGCGGGGGGTCCACAGATACGCAGTATTTT.

The CDR3: CASSPLAGVDTQYF. CDR3 in DNA: TGTGCCAGCTCCCCCTTAGCGGGGGTAGATACGCAGTATTTT. This chain uses TRBV18 with TRBJ2-3; TRBD2 agrees at 9 bases. CDR3 size: 14 residues. Losses at the gene ends were 6 bases for V and 5 bases for J; bases not matched to a gene: 6. Germline CDR1 is KGHSH and CDR2 is LQKENI.

The rearrangement joins TRBV19 to TRBJ1-5; possible D gene TRBD1, 5 bases. The CDR3 loop spans 18 amino acids. V was shortened by 0 bases and J by 4 bases, with 19 bases between the two germline ends. Germline CDR1 reads LNHDA; CDR2 reads SQIVND (reference sequence). CDR3 nucleotides: TGTGCCAGTAGTATAGATTTGGGGGGAGGGCCTGGGAATCAGCCCCAGCATTTT. Translation gives CASSIDLGGGPGNQPQHF. Using reference TRBV19 and TRBJ1-5 for the parts outside the CDR3, the full variable domain is DGGITQSPKYLFRKEGQNVTLSCEQNLNHDAMYWYRQDPGQGLRLIYYSQIVNDFQKGDIAEGYSVSREKKESFPLTVTSAQKNPTAFYLCASSIDLGGGPGNQPQHFGDGTRLSIL.

This chain connects TRBV10-3 to TRBJ2-3; no definite D call. The CDR3 is made up of 14 amino acids. Germline assignment: CDR1 ENHRY and CDR2 SYGVKD. V gave up 3 bases and J gave up 4 bases, with 11 bases separating them. The DNA of the CDR3 is TGTGCCATCAGTGAATACGATCGGGCAGATACGCAGTATTTT. Encoded protein: CAISEYDRADTQYF.

The genes are TRBV6-5 and TRBJ2-7; D not certain. The V end was cut by 6 bases, the J end by 4 bases, with 16 bases between. This CDR3 region has 14 residues. From germline, CDR1 is MNHEY and CDR2 SVGAGI. The chain's CDR3 is CASSGSLELYEQYF. The CDR3 bases are TGTGCCAGCAGCGGGTCCCTTGAGTTATACGAGCAGTACTTC.

The rearrangement joins TRBV5-1 to TRBJ1-4; D is uncertain. Trimming pared 4 bases from V and 6 bases from J, leaving 13 bases between. The CDR3 totals 14 residues. Germline V lookup: CDR1 SGHRS, CDR2 YFSETQ. This CDR3 is CASSLRGGDEKLFF. CDR3 in DNA: TGCGCCAGCAGCCTGCGGGGAGGAGATGAAAAACTGTTTTTT.

This chain uses TRBV18 with TRBJ1-5, with 7 bases that match TRBD1. Per germline, CDR1 KGHSH and CDR2 LQKENI. The length of the CDR3 is 16 residues. Trimming at V came to 3 bases and at J to 2 bases, leaving 7 bases not matched to a gene. CDR3: CASSPGQVGGNQPQHF. Here the CDR3 DNA reads TGTGCCAGCTCACCCGGACAGGTTGGAGGCAATCAGCCCCAGCATTTT.

The chain carries TRBV2 and TRBJ1-6; unclear D gene. Germline assignment: CDR1 SNHLY and CDR2 FYNNEI. V lost 11 bases and J lost 6, with 17 bases in between. The CDR3 contains 14 residues. CDR3 sequence (DNA): TGTGCCTGCACCGGACTTACCACTAATTCACCCCTCCACTTT. The encoded protein is CACTGLTTNSPLHF.

This chain uses TRBV5-8 with TRBJ2-5; TRBD1 matches 9 bases. J was trimmed by 5 bases and V by 4 bases; bases with no gene match: 6. Germline V gene sequence: CDR1 SGHTS, CDR2 YDEGEE. The CDR3 sequence is 14 residues long. The CDR3 reads CASSLTGGAETQYF. The CDR3 region has the DNA TGTGCCAGCAGCCTCACAGGGGGCGCGGAGACCCAGTACTTC.

The chain uses TRBV10-3 and TRBJ1-1; possibly TRBD1 for D (6 bases). CDR3 size: 13 residues. The germline V and J ends were trimmed by 5 bases and 0 bases, with 7 bases remaining between them. CDR1 and CDR2 (germline): ENHRY, SYGVKD. The CDR3 sequence: CAISSGVNTEAFF. The CDR3 region has the DNA TGTGCCATCAGTTCAGGGGTGAACACTGAAGCTTTCTTT.

This clone appeared once. J is TRBJ1-4 and V is TRBV7-9, with TRBD1 as a possible D gene (5 bases). Trimming took 3 bases from V and 8 from J, leaving 13 bases between them. The CDR3 consists of 14 residues. CDR1 SEHNR and CDR2 FQNEAQ come from the germline V gene (reference sequence). In DNA form, the CDR3 reads TGTGCCAGCAGCTTGGACACCCTATGGGAAAAACTGTTTTTT. The encoded protein is CASSLDTLWEKLFF.

The chain recombines TRBV7-6 with TRBJ2-1, with 7 positions matching TRBD1. Per the germline V gene, CDR1 is SGHVS and CDR2 is FNYEAQ. V shed 0 bases, J shed 7 bases, and the junction held 6 bases outside the gene matches. The CDR3 is 15 amino acids. The CDR3: CASSLASGTDNEQFF. CDR3 bases: TGTGCCAGCAGCTTAGCTTCCGGGACAGATAATGAGCAGTTCTTC.

The rearrangement joins TRBV30 to TRBJ2-2; D might be TRBD1 (5 bases). Germline V gene lookup returns CDR1 GTSNPN and CDR2 SVGIG (reference sequence). Trimming removed 0 bases from V and 3 bases from J, with 14 bases in between. The CDR3 covers 16 residues. The CDR3 region has the DNA TGTGCCTGGAGTGTTACAGGAGTCGTGTACACCGGGGAGCTGTTTTTT. Translating gives CAWSVTGVVYTGELFF.

The chain has TRBV7-9 and TRBJ2-7; possible D gene TRBD2, 6 bases. V was trimmed by 5 bases and J by 0 bases, leaving 17 bases between them. Germline V gene data show CDR1 as SEHNR and CDR2 as FQNEAQ (reference sequence). The CDR3 spans 16 residues. CDR3 protein: CASSPPRRVDSYEQYF. For the CDR3, the DNA is TGTGCCAGCAGCCCCCCGCGGAGGGTAGACTCCTACGAGCAGTACTTC.

This chain joins TRBV4-3 and TRBJ1-1; the D is unclear. Trimming shortened V by 0 bases and J by 8 bases, and 10 bases separated the two germline ends. The length of the CDR3 is 13 residues. Germline V gene lookup returns CDR1 LGHNA and CDR2 YSLEER. CDR3 loop: CASSQDLLREAFF. DNA for the CDR3: TGCGCCAGCAGCCAAGACCTTCTCAGGGAAGCTTTCTTT.